Below are 26 T cell receptor beta chains sequenced from a single sample in a study of T cells in Graves' hyperthyroidism and ophthalmopathy. It was RNA transcripts that yielded the amplified TCR beta CDR3 regions. HTBI primers were employed in a first-round RT-PCR of the TCR CDR3. TCRdb reprocessed the multiplex PCR reads via MiXCR and lists one record per CDR3 protein. Of around 450,000 distinct CDR3 sequences in the sample, around 13% were seen once. The sample taken for sequencing was blood. Receptors were obtained from a woman between 18 and 30 years old with Graves' hyperthyroidism.

The table lists this clonotype with a few counts. The rearrangement joins TRBV19 to TRBJ2-3, with a weak D call TRBD1 (5 bases). The CDR3 loop spans 15 amino acids. Trimming shortened V by 7 bases and J by 2 bases, and 16 bases separated the two germline ends. Germline CDR1 and CDR2: LNHDA and SQIVND (reference sequence). The CDR3 nucleotides read TGTGCCAGTACCCCTAGGGGATCCTCCACAGATACGCAGTATTTT. Its protein product is CASTPRGSSTDTQYF.

This clonotype came up many times. V is TRBV28 and J is TRBJ1-6; D gene ambiguous. Germline CDR1 MDHEN, CDR2 SYDVKM. CDR3 size: 15 residues. The germline V and J ends were trimmed by 2 bases and 9 bases, with 14 bases remaining between them. CDR3 in amino acids: CASSLASQRSSPLHF. The CDR3 region has the DNA TGTGCCAGCAGTTTAGCAAGCCAAAGGAGTTCACCCCTCCACTTT.

This clonotype was picked up a small number of times. The CDR3 loop reads CASSPSGTESLYEQYF. CDR3 nucleotides: TGTGCCAGCAGCCCGAGCGGGACAGAGTCACTCTACGAGCAGTACTTC. The chain is built from TRBV12-3 or TRBV12-4 and TRBJ2-7; D may correspond to TRBD1 or TRBD2 (7 bases each). The V gene lost 6 bases and the J gene lost 3 bases, with 21 bases spanning the gap. The CDR3 sequence is 16 residues long.

Only a few counts were recorded for this clonotype. The chain combines TRBV27 with TRBJ1-5; D is undetermined. CDR1 and CDR2 (germline): MNHEY, SMNVEV (reference sequence). V lost 4 bases and J 6 bases, leaving 13 bases between the germline ends. The CDR3 runs 14 residues. The CDR3 DNA follows: TGTGCCAGCAGTTCACGGTCGCCCCCTCAGCCCCAGCATTTT. Protein: CASSSRSPPQPQHF.

At least ten counts were recorded for this clonotype. CDR3 amino acids: CASSEGAWDEQYF. CDR3 nucleotide sequence: TGTGCCAGCAGTGAAGGGGCTTGGGACGAGCAGTACTTC. This chain joins TRBV2 and TRBJ2-7, with unresolved D. Trimming removed 1 base from V and 5 bases from J, with 9 bases in between. The germline gives CDR1 SNHLY, CDR2 FYNNEI. The CDR3 loop spans 13 amino acids. The full variable domain, in which reference TRBV2 and TRBJ2-7 provide the parts outside the CDR3, is EPEVTQTPSHQVTQMGQEVILRCVPISNHLYFYWYRQILGQKVEFLVSFYNNEISEKSEIFDDQFSVERPDGSNFTLKIRSTKLEDSAMYFCASSEGAWDEQYFGPGTRLTVT.

The V call is TRBV30, the J call TRBJ2-1; D is unclear. CDR1 GTSNPN and CDR2 SVGIG come from the germline V gene (reference sequence). The CDR3 totals 14 residues. Trimming cost V 0 bases and J 4 bases, with 10 bases left between them. This CDR3 is CAWSVGPSYNEQFF. The CDR3 region has the DNA TGTGCCTGGAGTGTCGGTCCGTCGTACAATGAGCAGTTCTTC.

Many counts were recorded for this clonotype. The chain links TRBV28 to TRBJ2-7, with a tentative D call TRBD2 (6 bases). Germline V gene sequence: CDR1 MDHEN, CDR2 SYDVKM. Between the trimmed V and J ends, which lost 7 bases and 2 bases, there was a span of 24 bases. CDR3 size: 17 residues. CDR3 DNA: TGTGCCAGCATTAGTTCCGCGGGAAGCGGGCTAACCTACGAGCAGTACTTC. Translated, it gives CASISSAGSGLTYEQYF. The whole variable domain, remainder taken from reference TRBV28 and TRBJ2-7, is DVKVTQSSRYLVKRTGEKVFLECVQDMDHENMFWYRQDPGLGLRLIYFSYDVKMKEKGDIPEGYSVSREKKERFSLILESASTNQTSMYLCASISSAGSGLTYEQYFGPGTRLTVT.

This clonotype appeared many times. The genes are TRBV6-1 and TRBJ1-5, with no clear D. The CDR3 sequence is 11 residues long. Trimming shortened V by 3 bases and J by 6 bases, and 3 bases separated the two germline ends. Germline-derived CDR1 and CDR2 are MNHNS and SASEGT. The CDR3 DNA sequence: TGTGCCAGCAGTGAGGGTCAGCCCCAGCATTTT. Amino acids: CASSEGQPQHF.

This clonotype was recorded many times. The chain carries TRBV6-2 or TRBV6-3 and TRBJ2-7, with 8 bases fitting TRBD2. This CDR3 is 16 amino acids long. V lost 2 bases and J lost 2; bases outside the gene matches: 8. Germline loops: CDR1 MNHEY, CDR2 SVGEGT. CDR3 DNA sequence: TGTGCCAGCAGTTACGTGCGGGAGGTCAGCACCTACGAGCAGTACTTC. This sequence encodes CASSYVREVSTYEQYF.

This clonotype has at least ten counts. The gene calls are TRBV20-1 and TRBJ2-3, with 8 bases aligning to TRBD2. The ends lost 6 bases at V and 3 bases at J; junction bases unmatched: 23. Per germline, CDR1 DFQATT and CDR2 SNEGSKA (reference sequence). The CDR3 runs to 19 residues. The CDR3 sequence is CSASDPGAGVGVWTDTQYF. The CDR3 nucleotides read TGCAGTGCGAGCGATCCGGGAGCGGGAGTGGGCGTTTGGACAGATACGCAGTATTTT.

Only a few counts were recorded for this clonotype. V gene TRBV5-6 combines with J gene TRBJ2-3; no clear D gene. This CDR3 region has 14 residues. Trimming removed 0 bases from V and 3 bases from J, with 8 bases in between. Germline V gene data show CDR1 as SGHDT and CDR2 as YYEEEE. The CDR3 protein is CASSLGGWTDTQYF. The CDR3 region has the DNA TGTGCCAGCAGCTTGGGAGGTTGGACAGATACGCAGTATTTT.

Ten or more counts support this clonotype. The rearrangement joins TRBV20-1 to TRBJ1-5; possible D gene TRBD1, 6 bases. The germline V gene encodes CDR1 DFQATT and CDR2 SNEGSKA (reference sequence). V gave up 6 bases and J gave up 6 bases, with 15 bases separating them. The CDR3 consists of 13 residues. Here the CDR3 reads CSASHREGQPQHF. DNA of the CDR3: TGCAGTGCCTCCCACAGGGAAGGTCAGCCCCAGCATTTT.

V and J are TRBV6-1 and TRBJ2-1, with D uncertain. V was shortened by 6 bases and J by 9 bases, with 21 bases between the two germline ends. The length of the CDR3 is 15 residues. The germline V gene has CDR1 MNHNS and CDR2 SASEGT. The CDR3 reads CASSRRTMDTIEQFF. CDR3 nucleotides: TGTGCCAGCAGCCGCCGGACGATGGATACCATTGAGCAGTTCTTC.

This clonotype was observed a handful of times. The J gene is TRBJ2-1, the V gene TRBV6-1; 8 nucleotides match TRBD2. J was trimmed by 7 bases and V by 3 bases; bases with no gene match: 11. This CDR3 region has 16 residues. From germline, CDR1 is MNHNS and CDR2 SASEGT. CDR3 bases: TGTGCCAGCAGTGACTTTGGGACTAGGGCCGTGAATGAGCAGTTCTTC. Its translation is CASSDFGTRAVNEQFF.

There are many counts of this clonotype. The chain combines TRBV28 with TRBJ2-7; 7 bases fit TRBD2. The V and J ends lost 4 bases and 4 bases, in that order; junction bases with no gene match: 10. The CDR3 is 15 amino acids. CDR1 and CDR2 from the germline V gene are MDHEN and SYDVKM. CDR3: CASSWRGSLGYEQYF. The CDR3, as DNA: TGTGCCAGCAGTTGGCGGGGGTCCTTAGGTTACGAGCAGTACTTC.

There are many counts of this clonotype. The chain joins TRBV2 to TRBJ2-5; 8 nucleotides align to TRBD1. Germline V CDR1 and CDR2: SNHLY, FYNNEI. The J segment lost 5 bases and the V segment lost 8 bases, leaving 13 bases of the junction unmatched. CDR3 length: 15 amino acids. Written as DNA, the CDR3 is TGTGCCAGCGGGGGTCAGGGGGCGTTAGGGGAGACCCAGTACTTC. Amino acids: CASGGQGALGETQYF.

This clonotype has at least ten counts. This CDR3 reads CASSFRAGARDEQFF. Written as DNA, the CDR3 is TGTGCCAGCAGTTTTCGGGCGGGAGCTCGCGATGAGCAGTTCTTC. The genes are TRBV12-3 or TRBV12-4 and TRBJ2-1; 7 nucleotides agree with TRBD2. The V segment lost 3 bases and the J segment 8 bases; nucleotides outside the gene matches: 10. The CDR3 consists of 15 residues.

This clonotype was recorded at least ten times. V usage is TRBV20-1 and J usage is TRBJ2-3; a weak D match, TRBD1 (5 bases). Deletions cut 2 bases from V and 4 bases from J, with 13 bases between. CDR1 and CDR2 (germline): DFQATT, SNEGSKA (reference sequence). The CDR3 contains 14 residues. DNA of the CDR3: TGCAGTGCTAGAAGTGAAGGGGTAGCAGATACGCAGTATTTT. Translating it yields CSARSEGVADTQYF.

This clonotype was observed at least ten times. The chain joins TRBV3-1 to TRBJ1-5; a possible D gene is TRBD1 (5 bases). The V end was cut by 4 bases, the J end by 3 bases, with 10 bases between. Germline assignment: CDR1 LGHDT and CDR2 YNNKEL (reference sequence). The CDR3 covers 14 residues. In nucleotides, the CDR3 is TGTGCCAGCAGCCCAGACAGTATCAATCAGCCCCAGCATTTT. Residues: CASSPDSINQPQHF. The entire variable domain, with the rest obtained from reference TRBV3-1 and TRBJ1-5, is as follows: DTAVSQTPKYLVTQMGNDKSIKCEQNLGHDTMYWYKQDSKKFLKIMFSYNNKELIINETVPNRFSPKSPDKAHLNLHINSLELGDSAVYFCASSPDSINQPQHFGDGTRLSIL.

The sample holds many counts of this clonotype. CDR3 region: CASSDRPDQPQHF. CDR3 DNA sequence: TGTGCCAGCAGTGACAGGCCGGATCAGCCCCAGCATTTT. The V gene is TRBV6-1, the J gene TRBJ1-5, with unresolved D. CDR1 is MNHNS, CDR2 SASEGT, per germline. Deletions cut 3 bases from V and 5 bases from J, with 8 bases between. The CDR3 is made up of 13 amino acids.

This clonotype was seen at least ten times. One junction end disagrees with the germline gene, perhaps due to a read error. CDR3 DNA: TGTGCCAGGAGTGAGGATTTGGAGGGCTACACCTTC. It codes for CARSEDLEGYTF. The V and J genes are TRBV2 and TRBJ1-2; D unclear. The CDR3 length is 12 residues. The germline V gene has CDR1 SNHLY and CDR2 FYNNEI.

The CDR3 region has the DNA TGCGCCAGCAGCCAAGAGTGGGCCAGGTCGTACAATGAGCAGTTCTTC. This gives the protein CASSQEWARSYNEQFF. The J gene is TRBJ2-1, the V gene TRBV4-3; D uncertain. CDR1 and CDR2 (germline): LGHNA, YSLEER. This CDR3 has 16 amino acids. Trimming pared 0 bases from V and 4 bases from J, leaving 13 bases between.

With respect to this clonotype: The junction departs from germline at one end; a sequencing error may be responsible. The chain uses TRBV5-1 and TRBJ2-1, with TRBD1 identical over 8 bases. Germline lookup yields CDR1 SGHRS and CDR2 YFSETQ. The CDR3 contains 17 residues. In DNA form, the CDR3 reads TGCGCCAGCAACTTGGCCGAGGGGACAGGTCTCTCCAATGAGCAGTTCTTC. Translating it yields CASNLAEGTGLSNEQFF. The complete variable domain, with remaining parts taken from reference TRBV5-1 and TRBJ2-1, reads KAGVTQTPRYLIKTRGQQVTLSCSPISGHRSVSWYQQTPGQGLQFLFEYFSETQRNKGNFPGRFSGRQFSNSRSEMNVSTLELGDSALYLCASNLAEGTGLSNEQFFGPGTRLTVL.

This clonotype was counted a few times. The chain is built from TRBV9 and TRBJ1-5, with 9 bases identical to TRBD1. Germline assignment: CDR1 SGDLS and CDR2 YYNGEE. V shed 0 bases and J 5 bases; nucleotides not matched to a gene: 3. The CDR3 runs to 15 residues. CDR3 coding DNA: TGTGCCAGCAGCGTAGGGACAGGGGTGGATCAGCCCCAGCATTTT. Protein product: CASSVGTGVDQPQHF.

This clonotype came up many times. The CDR3 protein is CSAPVGSETQYF. DNA of the CDR3: TGCAGTGCACCAGTCGGGAGCGAGACCCAGTACTTC. The J gene is TRBJ2-5, the V gene TRBV20-1; the D gene is possibly TRBD2 (6 bases). V was shortened by 6 bases and J by 5 bases, with 13 bases between the two germline ends. The CDR3 has 12 residues. CDR1 and CDR2 from the germline V gene are DFQATT and SNEGSKA (reference sequence).

This clonotype was observed at least ten times. This chain links TRBV10-3 with TRBJ1-1, with D tentatively TRBD1 (6 bases). The V gene's germline CDR1 is ENHRY and CDR2 SYGVKD. The CDR3 covers 14 residues. V shed 4 bases and J shed 0 bases, with 9 bases lying between them. CDR3 in DNA: TGTGCCATCAGTGTGAACAGGGTGAACACTGAAGCTTTCTTT. Protein product: CAISVNRVNTEAFF.